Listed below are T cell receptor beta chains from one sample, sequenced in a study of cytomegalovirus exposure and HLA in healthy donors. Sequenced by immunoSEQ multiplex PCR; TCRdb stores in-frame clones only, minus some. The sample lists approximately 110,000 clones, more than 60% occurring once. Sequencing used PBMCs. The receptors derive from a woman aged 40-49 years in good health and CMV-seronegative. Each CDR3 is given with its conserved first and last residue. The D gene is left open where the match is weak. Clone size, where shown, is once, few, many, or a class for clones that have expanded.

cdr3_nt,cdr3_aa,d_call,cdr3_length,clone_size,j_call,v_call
TGTGCCAGCAGCTTACACCGAGGGGGCGGAGAGACCCAGTACTTC,CASSLHRGGGETQYF,TRBD1,15,medium-sized,TRBJ2-5,TRBV7-6
TGTGCCAGCAGCTCCCCCCAGGGGTGGTACGAGCAGTACTTC,CASSSPQGWYEQYF,-,14,-,TRBJ2-7,TRBV13
TGTGCCAGCAGGAGGGAGACCCAGTACTTC,CASRRETQYF,-,10,-,TRBJ2-5,TRBV21-1
TGTGCCAGCTCACCACAAGGGGGCCCCGGGGAGCTGTTTTTT,CASSPQGGPGELFF,TRBD1,14,-,TRBJ2-2,TRBV18
TGTGCCAGCAGCGTATTATACGGCGGGAGCTCCTACGAGCAGTACTTC,CASSVLYGGSSYEQYF,TRBD2,16,-,TRBJ2-7,TRBV9
TGTGCCAGTAGTGAGGACAGGGGGCTGGGCAATCAGCCCCAGCATTTT,CASSEDRGLGNQPQHF,TRBD1,16,-,TRBJ1-5,TRBV19
TGTGCCAGCAGCTTGGGACTAGCGGGGGGGTTACCGTTCTTC,CASSLGLAGGLPFF,TRBD2,14,once,TRBJ2-1,TRBV7-9
TGTGCCAGCAGCTTACCTCAGGATGGCTACACCTTC,CASSLPQDGYTF,-,12,-,TRBJ1-2,TRBV5-4
TGTGCCTGGAGTCCGGGACAGGGAAGGGGCAATGAGCAGTTCTTC,CAWSPGQGRGNEQFF,TRBD1,15,-,TRBJ2-1,TRBV30
TGTGCCAGCAGCTTGGGACAGGGGATGGACTATGGCTACACCTTC,CASSLGQGMDYGYTF,TRBD1,15,few,TRBJ1-2,TRBV5-5
TGTGCCAGCAGTTTTCGAGGGGGTAACACCGGGGAGCTGTTTTTT,CASSFRGGNTGELFF,-,15,-,TRBJ2-2,TRBV27
TGTGCCAGCTCACCCCGGACGGGAGAAGCTTTCTTT,CASSPRTGEAFF,-,12,-,TRBJ1-1,TRBV18
TGTGCCAGCAGCCAGGGGGCTAGCGGGAGTTCAGATACGCAGTATTTT,CASSQGASGSSDTQYF,TRBD2,16,-,TRBJ2-3,TRBV9
TGTGCCAGCAGCCGACAATGGGGGACAGGGGGAGATAATTCACCCCTCCACTTT,CASSRQWGTGGDNSPLHF,TRBD1,18,-,TRBJ1-6,TRBV13
TGTGCCAGCGGCGTAGAAGCGGTCATCAGGACAGATACGCAGTATTTT,CASGVEAVIRTDTQYF,-,16,-,TRBJ2-3,TRBV9